These 16 T cell receptor beta chains share one sample of origin, sequenced in a study of T-cell memory formation after mild COVID-19. A single record per CDR3 protein comes from TCRdb applying MiXCR to the 5' RACE reads. The table records some 250,000 distinct CDR3 sequences, around 17% of them present only once. The sequencing input was PBMCs or a T cell subset sorted from them (not recorded which). The source is a man younger than 35 who had mild COVID-19 (a few samples of this study predate the infection). Cell type and time point are not known.

The J gene is TRBJ1-3, the V gene TRBV7-9, with a possible D match to TRBD1 (5 bases). Trimming removed 5 bases at V and 4 bases at J, with 15 bases between. CDR3 size: 15 residues. Germline loops: CDR1 SEHNR, CDR2 FQNEAQ (reference sequence). CDR3 protein: CASSTTGTAGNTIYF. In nucleotides, the CDR3 is TGTGCCAGCAGCACAACCGGGACCGCGGGAAACACCATATATTTT.

This clonotype was counted many times. The chain recombines TRBV7-9 with TRBJ2-2; D is ambiguous. Trimming left V 5 bases short and J 6 bases short, with 13 bases between. CDR3 length equals 14 residues. CDR1 is SEHNR, CDR2 FQNEAQ, per germline (reference sequence). The CDR3 DNA is TGTGCCAGCAGCCCAGTAACCAAGTCCGGGGAGCTGTTTTTT. This gives the protein CASSPVTKSGELFF.

V is TRBV12-3 or TRBV12-4 and J is TRBJ1-2, with 8 bases fitting TRBD1. Losses at the gene ends were 5 bases for V and 4 bases for J; bases not matched to a gene: 6. The CDR3 runs to 14 residues. CDR3: CASSVDRVGYGYTF. CDR3 in DNA: TGTGCCAGCAGTGTGGACAGGGTGGGCTATGGCTACACCTTC.

This clonotype was seen a handful of times. The V gene is TRBV6-2 or TRBV6-3, the J gene TRBJ2-1; a weak D match, TRBD2 (5 bases). The CDR3 has 13 amino acids. V lost 5 bases and J 10 bases, leaving 15 bases between the germline ends. The germline gives CDR1 MNHEY, CDR2 SVGEGT. The CDR3, as DNA: TGTGCCAGCAGTACCAGGACTCCTCGAGAGCAGTTCTTC. Protein sequence: CASSTRTPREQFF.

In its sample, this clonotype was seen a few times. The chain combines TRBV7-2 with TRBJ1-4, with 11 nucleotides matching TRBD1. This CDR3 spans 14 amino acids. The germline gives CDR1 SGHTA, CDR2 FQGNSA. V gave up 2 bases and J gave up 10 bases; unmatched junction bases: 3. The CDR3 sequence is CASSLRTGGVKLFF. The CDR3 nucleotides are TGTGCCAGCAGCTTAAGGACAGGGGGCGTAAAACTGTTTTTT.

The CDR3: CASSEGQGGGYTF. Here the CDR3 DNA reads TGTGCCAGCTCAGAGGGACAGGGAGGAGGCTACACCTTC. The chain couples TRBV18 to TRBJ1-2; 9 bases agree with TRBD1. J gave up 8 bases and V 5 bases, and 6 bases lay outside the gene matches. This CDR3 region has 13 residues. The V gene's germline CDR1 is KGHSH and CDR2 LQKENI.

The V and J genes are TRBV15 and TRBJ1-1; D gene uncertain. Trimming took 5 bases from V and 7 from J, leaving 14 bases between them. Germline lookup yields CDR1 LNHNV and CDR2 YYDKDF (reference sequence). The length of the CDR3 is 13 residues. The CDR3 coding sequence is TGTGCCACCAGCGTGGACGGAAAATTTGAAGCTTTCTTT. It codes for CATSVDGKFEAFF.

The rearrangement joins TRBV2 to TRBJ1-1, with D perhaps matching TRBD1 (5 bases). The V gene's germline CDR1 is SNHLY and CDR2 FYNNEI. The ends were cut back, 11 bases at V and 6 bases at J, with 16 bases in the middle. CDR3 size: 12 residues. CDR3 nucleotide sequence: TGTGCCGGCTCCTCTGGGGGATCTGAAGCTTTCTTT. It translates to CAGSSGGSEAFF.

The chain uses TRBV5-1 and TRBJ1-5; D perhaps matches TRBD1 (6 bases). V shed 5 bases and J shed 5 bases, with 11 bases lying between them. CDR3 length equals 13 residues. From germline, CDR1 is SGHRS and CDR2 YFSETQ. The CDR3 bases are TGCGCCAGCAGTAGGGCAGGGGATCAGCCCCAGCATTTT. The encoded protein is CASSRAGDQPQHF.

This chain uses TRBV7-3 with TRBJ2-3, with TRBD2 matching 9 bases. CDR1 and CDR2 from the germline V gene are SGHTA and FQGTGA. There are 17 residues in the CDR3. Losses at the gene ends were 0 bases for V and 3 bases for J; bases not matched to a gene: 7. CDR3 nucleotides: TGTGCCAGCAGCTTAACTAGCGGGGGCCGTGGGACAGATACGCAGTATTTT. It encodes CASSLTSGGRGTDTQYF.

The sample holds one count of this clonotype. The rearrangement links TRBV6-1 to TRBJ1-2, with a possible D match to TRBD1 (5 bases). V lost 8 bases to trimming and J lost 0 bases, with 16 bases between them. Germline V gene data show CDR1 as MNHNS and CDR2 as SASEGT. CDR3 size: 15 residues. The CDR3 sequence: CASDLRGAANYGYTF. CDR3 DNA sequence: TGTGCCAGCGACTTGAGAGGGGCAGCTAACTATGGCTACACCTTC.

This clonotype has more than one count but fewer than ten. The rearrangement uses TRBV12-3 or TRBV12-4 and TRBJ1-2; 12 nucleotides match TRBD1. V shed 6 bases and J 3 bases; nucleotides not matched to a gene: 14. The CDR3 runs 18 residues. The CDR3 protein is CASSQGQGADGWYYGYTF. The CDR3 region has the DNA TGTGCCAGCAGCCAGGGACAGGGGGCTGATGGATGGTACTATGGCTACACCTTC.

This clonotype was seen a handful of times. V usage is TRBV5-4 and J usage is TRBJ1-1, with D possibly matching TRBD1 (6 bases). V was clipped by 1 base and J by 8 bases, with 15 bases between them. The CDR3 sequence is 14 residues long. Per the germline V gene, CDR1 is SGHNT and CDR2 is YYREEE (reference sequence). CDR3 loop: CASSLLSGDVEAFF. The CDR3 DNA is TGTGCCAGCAGCTTGTTGTCAGGGGACGTGGAAGCTTTCTTT. Full variable domain (rest looked up from reference TRBV5-4 and TRBJ1-1): ETGVTQSPTHLIKTRGQQVTLRCSSQSGHNTVSWYQQALGQGPQFIFQYYREEENGRGNFPPRFSGLQFPNYSSELNVNALELDDSALYLCASSLLSGDVEAFFGQGTRLTVV.

There are many counts of this clonotype. The chain employs TRBV4-1 and TRBJ2-4, with 7 bases aligning to TRBD1. This CDR3 is 16 amino acids long. V lost 1 base, J lost 4 bases, and 7 bases stayed unmatched. The germline V gene has CDR1 MGHRA and CDR2 YSYEKL. The DNA for the CDR3 is TGCGCCAGCAGCCAAGTCGTCCGGGACAGAAAAAACATTCAGTACTTC. It codes for CASSQVVRDRKNIQYF.

This clonotype was detected a few times. The chain has TRBV5-1 and TRBJ2-2; 12 bases are a match to TRBD2. The CDR3 loop spans 18 amino acids. Germline V gives CDR1 SGHRS, CDR2 YFSETQ. The J segment lost 1 base and the V segment lost 4 bases, leaving 8 bases of the junction unmatched. The CDR3 DNA follows: TGCGCCAGCAGCACAACCCTGACTAGCGGGGGGAACACCGGGGAGCTGTTTTTT. Amino acid sequence: CASSTTLTSGGNTGELFF.

This clonotype is a singleton in its sample. The chain is built from TRBV12-5 and TRBJ2-5; D is ambiguous. V lost 4 bases to trimming and J lost 2 bases, with 17 bases between them. Germline V lookup: CDR1 LGHNT, CDR2 FRNRAP. There are 16 residues in the CDR3. Here the CDR3 DNA reads TGTGCTAGTGGTTGGTCTGTCGGAGATAATCAAGAGACCCAGTACTTC. Translated, it gives CASGWSVGDNQETQYF.